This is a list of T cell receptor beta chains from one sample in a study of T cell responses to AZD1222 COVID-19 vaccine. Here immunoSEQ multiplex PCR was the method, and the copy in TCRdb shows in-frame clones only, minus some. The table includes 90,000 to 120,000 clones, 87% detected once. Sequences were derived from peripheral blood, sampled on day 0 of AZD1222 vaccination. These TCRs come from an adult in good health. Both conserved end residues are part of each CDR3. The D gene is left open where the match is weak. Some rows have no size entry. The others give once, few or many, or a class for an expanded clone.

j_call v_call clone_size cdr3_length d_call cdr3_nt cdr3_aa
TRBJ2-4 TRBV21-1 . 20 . TGTGCCAGCATCCCGAGGAGGTACAGGACCAGTGAATTAGCCAAAAACATTCAGTACTTC CASIPRRYRTSELAKNIQYF
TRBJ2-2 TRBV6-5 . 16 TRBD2 TGTGCCAGCAGTTTGCTAGCGGGGGGGAACACCGGGGAGCTGTTTTTT CASSLLAGGNTGELFF
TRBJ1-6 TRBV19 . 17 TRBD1 TGTGTCAGTAGTAGGGCTGTTCCGGGACAGGGGAATTCACCCCTCCACTTT CVSSRAVPGQGNSPLHF
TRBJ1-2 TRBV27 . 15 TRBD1 TGTGCCAGCAGTTTCCGAGGACAGGGCGCCTATGGCTACACCTTC CASSFRGQGAYGYTF
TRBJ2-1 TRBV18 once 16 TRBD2 TGTGCCAGCTCACGAACTAGCGGGATGACCTACAATGAGCAGTTCTTC CASSRTSGMTYNEQFF
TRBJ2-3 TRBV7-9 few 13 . TGTGCCAGCAGCTTAGTGGGGGCAGATACGCAGTATTTT CASSLVGADTQYF
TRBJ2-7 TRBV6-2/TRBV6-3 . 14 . TGTGCCAGCAGTTTAGGACAGACCCCCTACGAGCAGTACTTC CASSLGQTPYEQYF
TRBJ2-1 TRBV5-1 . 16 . TGCGCCAGCAGCCCCCACCTATCCCGCTCCTACAATGAGCAGTTCTTC CASSPHLSRSYNEQFF
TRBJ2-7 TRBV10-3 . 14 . TGTGCCATCAGTGACATCGGGACACCGAACGAGCAGTACTTC CAISDIGTPNEQYF
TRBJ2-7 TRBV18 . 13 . TGTGCCAGCTCACCCGTCTACTATAACGAGCAGTACTTC CASSPVYYNEQYF
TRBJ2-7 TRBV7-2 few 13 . TGTGCCAGCAGCTTAGACGGAGGCTACGAGCAGTACTTC CASSLDGGYEQYF
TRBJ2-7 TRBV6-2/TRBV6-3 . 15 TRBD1 TGTGCCAGCAGTTACCCTAGGGGGCGCGACTACGAGCAGTACTTC CASSYPRGRDYEQYF
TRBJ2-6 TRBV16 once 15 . TGTGCCAGCAGCCAATTCGGCTCTGGGGCCAACGTCCTGACTTTC CASSQFGSGANVLTF
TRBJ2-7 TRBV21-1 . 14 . TGTGCCACCTGCGGGGACTCGCACTCCTACGAGCAGTACTTC CATCGDSHSYEQYF
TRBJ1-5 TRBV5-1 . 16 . TGCGCCAGCAGTTTAATTCCGACAGGTAGCAATCAGCCCCAGCATTTT CASSLIPTGSNQPQHF
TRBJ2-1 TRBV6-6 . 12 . TGTGCCAGCAGTTATCTAGCTATTGAGCAGTTCTTC CASSYLAIEQFF
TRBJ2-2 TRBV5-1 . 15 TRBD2 TGCGCCAGCAGCCCGGGACTAGCGGGCACCGGGGAGCTGTTTTTT CASSPGLAGTGELFF
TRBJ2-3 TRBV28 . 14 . TGTGCCAGCAGTTATCCAGGGAGCACAGATACGCAGTATTTT CASSYPGSTDTQYF
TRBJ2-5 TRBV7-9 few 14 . TGTGCCTCCCAACAAGCTCCCTTACAAGAGACCCAGTACTTC CASQQAPLQETQYF
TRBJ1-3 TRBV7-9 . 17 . TGTGCCAGCAGCACTCCTTGGGGGCTTAGCTCTGGAAACACCATATATTTT CASSTPWGLSSGNTIYF
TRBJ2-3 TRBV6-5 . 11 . TGTGCCAGCCCTTCCGCAGATACGCAGTATTTT CASPSADTQYF
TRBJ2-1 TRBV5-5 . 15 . TGTGCCAGCAGCCCCATCCGCGGGACCGACAATGAGCAGTTCTTC CASSPIRGTDNEQFF
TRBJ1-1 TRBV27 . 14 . TGTGCCAGCAGTTACGGGGGAATGAACACTGAAGCTTTCTTT CASSYGGMNTEAFF
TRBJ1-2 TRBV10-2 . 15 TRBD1 TGCGCCAGTGCACCAACAGGGGGAATTAACTATGGCTACACCTTC CASAPTGGINYGYTF
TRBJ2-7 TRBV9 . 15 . TGTGCCAGCAGCCCCCGAGAGGAAAGGGCCTACGAGCAGTACTTC CASSPREERAYEQYF
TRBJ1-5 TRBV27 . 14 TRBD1 TGTGCCAGCAGGCCAGGGGGCGCGGGTCAGCCCCAGCATTTT CASRPGGAGQPQHF
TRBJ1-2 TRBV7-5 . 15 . TGTGCCAGAAGCTTAACCCAGTTAGGCGGCGGTGGCTACACCTTC CARSLTQLGGGGYTF
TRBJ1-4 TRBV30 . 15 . TGTGCCTGGAGTGTACTGGGTGCAACTAATGAAAAACTGTTTTTT CAWSVLGATNEKLFF
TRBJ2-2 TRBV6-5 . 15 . TGTGCCAGCAGCCCACGGGCCATCGGCTCCGGGGAGCTGTTTTTT CASSPRAIGSGELFF
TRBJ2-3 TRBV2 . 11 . TGTGCCAGCAGGGCTTTGGATACGCAGTATTTT CASRALDTQYF
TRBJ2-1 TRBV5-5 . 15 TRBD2 TGTGCCAGCAGCTTGGATAGCGGGGGGGCGTATGAGCAGTTCTTC CASSLDSGGAYEQFF
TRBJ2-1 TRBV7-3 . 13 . TGTGCCAGCAGCTTAACGTCCTGGTCCGAGCAGTTCTTC CASSLTSWSEQFF
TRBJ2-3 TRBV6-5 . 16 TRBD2 TGTGCCAGCAGTTACTCGGGACTAGCGGGCACAGATACGCAGTATTTT CASSYSGLAGTDTQYF
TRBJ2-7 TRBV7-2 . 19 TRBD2 TGTGCCAGCAGCTCAGTCGTAGTGAAGAGAGGCGGGGGGGCCACCGAGCAGTACTTC CASSSVVVKRGGGATEQYF
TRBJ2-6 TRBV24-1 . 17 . TGTGCCACCCCTGCACACGGTCATGTTCCCGGGGCCAACGTCCTGACTTTC CATPAHGHVPGANVLTF
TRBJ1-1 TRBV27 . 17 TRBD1 TGTGCCAGCGTTAAATTGAGCGGACAGGGAAGATACACTGAAGCTTTCTTT CASVKLSGQGRYTEAFF
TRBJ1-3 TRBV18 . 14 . TGTGCCAGCTCACCCTACCACTCTGGAAACACCATATATTTT CASSPYHSGNTIYF
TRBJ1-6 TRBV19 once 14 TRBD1 TGTGCCAGTAGTACTGGGACAGGGGTCTCACCCCTCCACTTT CASSTGTGVSPLHF
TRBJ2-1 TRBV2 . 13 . TGTGCCAGCAGTCCGGGAGTCTACAATGAGCAGTTCTTC CASSPGVYNEQFF
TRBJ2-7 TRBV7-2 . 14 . TGTGCCAGCAGCTTAGCGGACTGGGCCTACGAGCAGTACTTC CASSLADWAYEQYF
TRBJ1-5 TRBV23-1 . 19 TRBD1 TGCGCCAGCAGTCTACAATACGCGCCGACAGGGGATAGCAATCAGCCCCAGCATTTT CASSLQYAPTGDSNQPQHF